Presented here are 22 T cell receptor beta chains from one specimen sequenced in a study of blood T cell repertoires in COVID-19. The repertoire was sequenced with immunoSEQ multiplex PCR; TCRdb's copy has only in-frame clones and lacks some. The sample has some 520,000 clones, 89% seen once. The specimen sequenced was peripheral blood. The receptors here all came from a man younger than 30 with COVID-19, enrolled during active disease.

The CDR3 region has the DNA TGCGCCAGCAGCCCCGGGACCGGGGAGCTGTTTTTT. Amino acids: CASSPGTGELFF. The gene calls are TRBV5-1 and TRBJ2-2; D uncertain. The CDR3 sequence is 12 residues long. Trimming removed 4 bases at V and 5 bases at J, with 6 bases between. Germline CDR1 reads SGHRS; CDR2 reads YFSETQ.

This sequence joins TRBV9 and TRBJ2-2; D is undetermined. Germline V gene lookup returns CDR1 SGDLS and CDR2 YYNGEE. The CDR3 spans 14 residues. Trimming stripped 3 bases from V and 7 bases from J, with 13 bases between. CDR3 DNA: TGTGCCAGCAGCGCGTTGACATTCGGCGGGGAGCTGTTTTTT. This gives the protein CASSALTFGGELFF.

V gene TRBV6-1 combines with J gene TRBJ2-2, with D perhaps matching TRBD1 (5 bases). Trimming stripped 2 bases from V and 5 bases from J, with 9 bases between. CDR3 length: 14 amino acids. CDR1 is MNHNS and CDR2 is SASEGT in the germline V gene. The CDR3 bases are TGTGCCAGCAGTGAATTTGACAGTACCGGGGAGCTGTTTTTT. Translated: CASSEFDSTGELFF.

V and J are TRBV6-5 and TRBJ1-5; D call uncertain. Looked up from germline, CDR1 is MNHEY and CDR2 is SVGAGI. Trimming left V 6 bases short and J 0 bases short, with 6 bases between. This CDR3 is 13 amino acids long. The DNA of the CDR3 is TGTGCCAGCAGGGGCCATAGCAATCAGCCCCAGCATTTT. Protein product: CASRGHSNQPQHF.

The genes are TRBV18 and TRBJ2-7, with TRBD2 matching 12 bases. J lost 6 bases, V lost 0 bases, and 6 bases had no gene match. The CDR3 runs to 16 residues. Germline-derived CDR1 and CDR2 are KGHSH and LQKENI. The CDR3 DNA sequence: TGTGCCAGCTCACCACCCGGACTAGCGGGGTTTAGCGAGCAGTACTTC. It specifies CASSPPGLAGFSEQYF. The full variable domain, completed using reference TRBV18 and TRBJ2-7, is NAGVMQNPRHLVRRRGQEARLRCSPMKGHSHVYWYRQLPEEGLKFMVYLQKENIIDESGMPKERFSAEFPKEGPSILRIQQVVRGDSAAYFCASSPPGLAGFSEQYFGPGTRLTVT.

The CDR3 DNA is TGCGCCAGCAGCTTGAAACCGAGATCGGAGACCCAGTACTTC. Amino acid sequence: CASSLKPRSETQYF. V is TRBV5-1 and J is TRBJ2-5; D unresolved. Trimming took 1 base from V and 5 from J, leaving 12 bases between them. Germline CDR1 is SGHRS and CDR2 is YFSETQ. This CDR3 spans 14 amino acids.

The gene calls are TRBV18 and TRBJ1-4; maybe TRBD1 (6 bases). The CDR3 contains 16 residues. Deletions cut 3 bases from V and 4 bases from J, with 15 bases between. Germline lookup yields CDR1 KGHSH and CDR2 LQKENI. The CDR3 DNA sequence: TGTGCCAGCTCACCGCGGATCAGGACAGTTAATGAAAAACTGTTTTTT. Residues: CASSPRIRTVNEKLFF. The variable domain in full, with the rest retrieved from reference TRBV18 and TRBJ1-4, is NAGVMQNPRHLVRRRGQEARLRCSPMKGHSHVYWYRQLPEEGLKFMVYLQKENIIDESGMPKERFSAEFPKEGPSILRIQQVVRGDSAAYFCASSPRIRTVNEKLFFGSGTQLSVL.

V gene TRBV12-3 or TRBV12-4 combines with J gene TRBJ1-1; D is ambiguous. The CDR3 is made up of 12 amino acids. V shed 3 bases and J shed 9 bases, with 11 bases lying between them. The CDR3 sequence is CASSLNSPKAFF. DNA for the CDR3: TGTGCCAGCAGTTTGAATAGCCCGAAAGCTTTCTTT.

CDR3 region: CASSLSGSGNQPQHF. As DNA, the CDR3 is TGTGCCAGCAGCTTGTCGGGGTCGGGCAATCAGCCCCAGCATTTT. The chain recombines TRBV7-8 with TRBJ1-5, with unresolved D. The CDR3 spans 15 residues. The germline CDR1 and CDR2 sequences are SGHVS and FQNEAQ. V lost 3 bases and J 2 bases, leaving 11 bases between the germline ends.

A remark on this clone: Given the absence of the conserved phenylalanine or tryptophan at the CDR3 end, a read error is likely. No DNA is shown, since the ends of the CDR3 on it are uncertain; the CDR3 is the one TCRdb lists. The chain has TRBV6-5 and TRBJ2-7; TRBD2, the table's D call, lacks a check against the DNA. With termini counted, the CDR3 has 12 amino acids. The germline V gene encodes CDR1 MNHEY and CDR2 SVGAGI. The CDR3 is CASSSPSGRVEL.

This rearrangement joins TRBV4-1 to TRBJ2-7; a possible D gene is TRBD2 (5 bases). This CDR3 has 13 amino acids. Germline V lookup: CDR1 MGHRA, CDR2 YSYEKL. V lost 0 bases and J 5 bases, leaving 8 bases between the germline ends. The CDR3 sequence is CASSQDSTNEQYF. The CDR3 DNA is TGCGCCAGCAGCCAAGATTCGACTAACGAGCAGTACTTC.

Concerning this clone itself: This sample also contains other DNA sequences that code for the same CDR3. V is TRBV20-1 and J is TRBJ1-2; D is unclear. Between the trimmed V and J ends, which lost 3 bases and 2 bases, there was a span of 7 bases. CDR3 length: 12 residues. Germline values: CDR1 DFQATT, CDR2 SNEGSKA (reference sequence). CDR3 sequence: CSASTGNYGYTF. CDR3 in DNA: TGCAGTGCTAGTACCGGGAACTATGGCTACACCTTC.

The chain employs TRBV6-5 and TRBJ2-2, with D unresolved. CDR3 length: 13 residues. The V end lost 4 bases, the J end lost 2 bases, and 5 bases lay between the germline ends. CDR1 and CDR2 from the germline V gene are MNHEY and SVGAGI. The CDR3 spells CASSSPNTGELFF. For the CDR3, the DNA is TGTGCCAGCAGTTCCCCTAACACCGGGGAGCTGTTTTTT.

The chain has TRBV5-4 and TRBJ2-2; TRBD1 agrees at 8 bases. Trimming at V came to 2 bases and at J to 5 bases, leaving 8 bases not matched to a gene. The CDR3 runs 16 residues. CDR1 is SGHNT, CDR2 YYREEE, per germline (reference sequence). The CDR3 here is CASSLPTGAPTGELFF. As DNA, the CDR3 is TGTGCCAGCAGCTTACCGACAGGGGCCCCGACCGGGGAGCTGTTTTTT.

The chain recombines TRBV3-1 (or the pseudogene TRBV3-2) with TRBJ2-1; D is possibly TRBD2 (6 bases). Germline values: CDR1 LGHDT, CDR2 YNNKEL (reference sequence). V lost 4 bases to trimming and J lost 9 bases, with 13 bases between them. CDR3 length equals 13 residues. The chain's CDR3 is CASSPRTRGEQFF. The CDR3 DNA reads TGTGCCAGCAGCCCTAGAACGCGGGGTGAGCAGTTCTTC.

This chain links TRBV6-6 with TRBJ1-1, with D unclear. The CDR3 loop spans 12 amino acids. Germline V gene sequence: CDR1 MNHNY, CDR2 SVGAGI (reference sequence). Trimming shortened V by 8 bases and J by 1 base, and 8 bases separated the two germline ends. CDR3 sequence reads: CASGVTNTEAFF. The CDR3 DNA follows: TGTGCCAGCGGAGTTACGAACACTGAAGCTTTCTTT.

V and J are TRBV5-1 and TRBJ2-7; D gene unclear. This CDR3 has 15 residues. Germline V lookup: CDR1 SGHRS, CDR2 YFSETQ. Trimming removed 0 bases at V and 2 bases at J, with 12 bases between. DNA of the CDR3: TGCGCCAGCAGCTTGGCCGTTGACTCTACCTACGAGCAGTACTTC. This sequence encodes CASSLAVDSTYEQYF.

The chain is built from TRBV24-1 and TRBJ2-1; 7 bases are a match to TRBD1. The CDR3 loop spans 16 amino acids. J lost 1 base, V lost 6 bases, and 8 bases had no gene match. Germline V gene sequence: CDR1 KGHDR, CDR2 SFDVKD. CDR3 DNA: TGTGCCACCAGTAGCCAGGGGGAGAGGTCCTACAATGAGCAGTTCTTC. Residues: CATSSQGERSYNEQFF.

A word on this clone: The same CDR3 arises from other DNA sequences in this sample as well. The chain recombines TRBV10-1 with TRBJ2-3; TRBD2 is a possible D gene (6 bases). V was shortened by 2 bases and J by 3 bases, with 6 bases between the two germline ends. The CDR3 sequence is 13 residues long. Germline V CDR1 and CDR2: WNHNN, SYGVQD (reference sequence). Written as DNA, the CDR3 is TGCGCCAGCAGTGAGGGGACTACAGATACGCAGTATTTT. This gives the protein CASSEGTTDTQYF.

The count of this clone is one. The CDR3 is CASSDRYGAGVTYNEQFF. The CDR3 region has the DNA TGCGCCAGCAGTGATCGGTATGGGGCGGGAGTGACCTACAATGAGCAGTTCTTC. The chain is built from TRBV10-1 and TRBJ2-1; 7 nucleotides match TRBD2. CDR3 length equals 18 residues. Looked up from germline, CDR1 is WNHNN and CDR2 is SYGVQD (reference sequence). V was clipped by 3 bases and J by 2 bases; unmatched bases: 13.

The chain carries TRBV11-3 and TRBJ2-7, with a tentative D call TRBD1 (6 bases). The CDR3 runs to 14 residues. Trimming removed 5 bases from V and 1 base from J, with 12 bases in between. Germline V CDR1 and CDR2: SGHNT, YENEEA. DNA of the CDR3: TGTGCCAGCAGCCGACCGGGACATTCCTACGAGCAGTACTTC. The encoded protein is CASSRPGHSYEQYF. The full variable domain, in which reference TRBV11-3 and TRBJ2-7 provide the parts outside the CDR3, is EAGVVQSPRYKIIEKKQPVAFWCNPISGHNTLYWYLQNLGQGPELLIRYENEEAVDDSQLPKDRFSAERLKGVDSTLKIQPAELGDSAVYLCASSRPGHSYEQYFGPGTRLTVT.

The V gene is TRBV27, the J gene TRBJ1-2; possibly TRBD1 for D (5 bases). Looked up from germline, CDR1 is MNHEY and CDR2 is SMNVEV (reference sequence). The CDR3 covers 14 residues. The V and J ends lost 7 bases and 4 bases respectively, with 16 bases between them. The CDR3 DNA reads TGTGCCAGCACCACTTGGGGGGACGGCTATGGCTACACCTTC. This codes for CASTTWGDGYGYTF.